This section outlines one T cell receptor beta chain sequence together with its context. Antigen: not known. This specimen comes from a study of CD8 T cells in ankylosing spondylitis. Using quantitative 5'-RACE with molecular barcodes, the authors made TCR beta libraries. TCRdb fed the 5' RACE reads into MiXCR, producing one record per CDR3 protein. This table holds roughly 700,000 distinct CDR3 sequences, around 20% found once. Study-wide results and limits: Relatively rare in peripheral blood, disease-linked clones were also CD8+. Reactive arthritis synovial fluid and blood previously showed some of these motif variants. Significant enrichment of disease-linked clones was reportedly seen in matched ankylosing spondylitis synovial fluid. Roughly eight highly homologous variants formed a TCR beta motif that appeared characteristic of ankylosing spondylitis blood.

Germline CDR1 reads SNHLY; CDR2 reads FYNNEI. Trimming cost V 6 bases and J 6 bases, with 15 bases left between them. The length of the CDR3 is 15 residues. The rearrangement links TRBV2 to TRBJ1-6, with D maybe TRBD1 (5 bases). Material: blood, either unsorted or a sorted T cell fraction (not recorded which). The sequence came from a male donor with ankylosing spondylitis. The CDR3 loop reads CASRGGTAFNSPLHF. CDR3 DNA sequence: TGTGCCAGCAGGGGGGGGACGGCCTTTAATTCACCCCTCCACTTT.